This T cell receptor beta chain was obtained from a study of patients and donors after allogeneic stem cell transplantation. Trimming removed 7 bases at V and 0 bases at J, with 13 bases between. The CDR3 has 14 amino acids. Using its own MiXCR run on the RT-PCR reads, TCRdb lists one record per CDR3 protein. The sample holds approximately 160,000 distinct CDR3 sequences, around 28% seen once. The clonotype comes from a human donor who was either an allogeneic HSCT recipient or a stem cell or donor lymphocyte infusion donor (not recorded which). It is not recorded whose cells these are; they may come from a transplant donor. Source material: blood, either unsorted or a sorted T cell fraction (not recorded which). The V and J genes are TRBV12-3 or TRBV12-4 and TRBJ2-7, with a possible D match to TRBD1 (6 bases). The CDR3 is CASTLGASSYEQYF. The CDR3 bases are TGTGCCAGCACCTTGGGGGCTTCCTCCTACGAGCAGTACTTC.